Each of the 18 T cell receptor beta chains below was sequenced from the same sample in a study of blood T cell repertoires in COVID-19. Data came from immunoSEQ multiplex PCR; TCRdb stores just in-frame clones and leaves some out. The data contain approximately 200,000 clones, approximately 85% of them seen just once; the ten biggest clones take up roughly 9.1%. The sequenced material came from PBMCs or T cells enriched from blood (not recorded which). The receptor source for this set is a woman between 25 and 40 years old who had recovered from COVID-19.

This chain joins TRBV7-9 and TRBJ1-3; maybe TRBD1 (6 bases). The V end lost 1 base, the J end lost 4 bases, and 8 bases lay between the germline ends. Germline V CDR1 and CDR2: SEHNR, FQNEAQ (reference sequence). CDR3 size: 14 residues. The CDR3, as DNA: TGTGCCAGCAGCTTAGGAGACAGGGGAAACACCATATATTTT. It is translated as CASSLGDRGNTIYF.

V usage is TRBV24-1 and J usage is TRBJ2-1; 9 bases agree with TRBD1. Germline lookup yields CDR1 KGHDR and CDR2 SFDVKD. The V gene end was trimmed by 5 bases and the J gene end by 1 base; junction bases not matched to a gene: 11. The CDR3 covers 18 residues. CDR3 sequence (DNA): TGTGCCACCAGTGCCAATACCGACAGGGGGTTTTCCTACAATGAGCAGTTCTTC. Translating gives CATSANTDRGFSYNEQFF.

The genes are TRBV28 and TRBJ1-2, with no clear D. The CDR3 consists of 13 residues. Trimming removed 5 bases from V and 3 bases from J, with 10 bases in between. Per the germline V gene, CDR1 is MDHEN and CDR2 is SYDVKM. CDR3 residues: CASSVPADYGYTF. The CDR3 nucleotides read TGTGCCAGCAGTGTTCCGGCGGACTATGGCTACACCTTC.

The J gene is TRBJ2-5, the V gene TRBV13; D gene uncertain. Germline V CDR1 and CDR2: PRHDT, FYEKMQ (reference sequence). Trimming took off 5 bases at V and 3 bases at J, with 22 bases between the two ends. This CDR3 spans 17 amino acids. As DNA, the CDR3 is TGTGCCAGCAGCCGAGTATCGCGAAGCGCCACAAAAGAGACCCAGTACTTC. Translation gives CASSRVSRSATKETQYF.

This chain uses TRBV7-8 with TRBJ2-7, with D tentatively TRBD1 (6 bases). Germline CDR1 SGHVS, CDR2 FQNEAQ. Trimming cost V 6 bases and J 7 bases, with 13 bases left between them. The length of the CDR3 is 12 residues. The CDR3 coding sequence is TGTGCCAGCAGGAGAGGGGGTGCGGAGCAGTACTTC. Translated: CASRRGGAEQYF.

The V gene is TRBV28, the J gene TRBJ1-1; TRBD1 might be the D (6 bases). The CDR3 has 16 residues. Germline V gene data show CDR1 as MDHEN and CDR2 as SYDVKM. Between the trimmed V and J ends, which lost 3 bases and 3 bases, there was a span of 17 bases. The DNA for the CDR3 is TGTGCCAGCAGTTTTGGACGTCGGACAGTTGACACTGAAGCTTTCTTT. It specifies CASSFGRRTVDTEAFF. Complete variable domain (other parts from reference TRBV28 and TRBJ1-1): DVKVTQSSRYLVKRTGEKVFLECVQDMDHENMFWYRQDPGLGLRLIYFSYDVKMKEKGDIPEGYSVSREKKERFSLILESASTNQTSMYLCASSFGRRTVDTEAFFGQGTRLTVV.

V is TRBV5-4 and J is TRBJ1-2, with TRBD1 matching over 9 bases. In germline, CDR1 is SGHNT, CDR2 YYREEE (reference sequence). V shed 1 base and J 8 bases; nucleotides not matched to a gene: 9. There are 15 residues in the CDR3. The CDR3 sequence is CASSLPDRGGLGYTF. CDR3 nucleotide sequence: TGTGCCAGCAGCTTGCCGGACAGGGGTGGCTTGGGCTACACCTTC. The whole variable domain, filled in from reference TRBV5-4 and TRBJ1-2, reads ETGVTQSPTHLIKTRGQQVTLRCSSQSGHNTVSWYQQALGQGPQFIFQYYREEENGRGNFPPRFSGLQFPNYSSELNVNALELDDSALYLCASSLPDRGGLGYTFGSGTRLTVV.

J is TRBJ1-1 and V is TRBV5-1; 8 bases align to TRBD1. CDR1 and CDR2 from the germline V gene are SGHRS and YFSETQ. V lost 3 bases and J lost 0; bases outside the gene matches: 4. The CDR3 runs 15 residues. DNA for the CDR3: TGCGCCAGCAGCTGGCAGACAGGGGTGAACACTGAAGCTTTCTTT. This gives the protein CASSWQTGVNTEAFF.

V usage is TRBV12-5 and J usage is TRBJ2-1; no firm D call. The CDR3 has 12 residues. The germline gives CDR1 LGHNT, CDR2 FRNRAP. V was cut by 2 bases and J by 6 bases, with 5 bases left in between. CDR3 loop: CASGLPGNEQFF. Written as DNA, the CDR3 is TGTGCTAGTGGTTTGCCGGGCAATGAGCAGTTCTTC.

The chain couples TRBV5-1 to TRBJ2-7, with a weak D call TRBD2 (5 bases). CDR1 SGHRS and CDR2 YFSETQ come from the germline V gene. The CDR3 contains 13 residues. V dropped 5 bases and J dropped 4 bases, with 13 bases sitting between them. The CDR3 here is CASSSRDIYEQYF. CDR3 coding DNA: TGCGCCAGCAGTTCCCGGGATATATACGAGCAGTACTTC. Full variable domain (outside the CDR3, taken from reference TRBV5-1 and TRBJ2-7): KAGVTQTPRYLIKTRGQQVTLSCSPISGHRSVSWYQQTPGQGLQFLFEYFSETQRNKGNFPGRFSGRQFSNSRSEMNVSTLELGDSALYLCASSSRDIYEQYFGPGTRLTVT.

CDR3 DNA: TGTGCCAGCAGCGTGAGTACCTCTCACTCTGGAAACACCATATATTTT. Translated, it gives CASSVSTSHSGNTIYF. J is TRBJ1-3 and V is TRBV9; D is unclear. Germline loops: CDR1 SGDLS, CDR2 YYNGEE. The V end lost 2 bases, the J end lost 0 bases, and 12 bases lay between the germline ends. This CDR3 spans 16 amino acids.

V usage is TRBV28 and J usage is TRBJ2-7, with D perhaps TRBD2 (5 bases). This CDR3 has 14 amino acids. Deletions cut 4 bases from V and 0 bases from J, with 10 bases between. Looked up from germline, CDR1 is MDHEN and CDR2 is SYDVKM. The CDR3 region is CASSSSAASYEQYF. The CDR3 DNA reads TGTGCCAGCAGTTCATCAGCGGCCTCCTACGAGCAGTACTTC.

The gene calls are TRBV7-9 and TRBJ2-3; 9 positions match TRBD2. The germline V gene encodes CDR1 SEHNR and CDR2 FQNEAQ (reference sequence). Unmatched junction bases numbered 6, after V lost 3 bases and J lost 2 bases. The CDR3 extends over 16 amino acids. The DNA for the CDR3 is TGTGCCAGCAGCTTTTATCTAGCGGGATTCACAGATACGCAGTATTTT. This translates into CASSFYLAGFTDTQYF.

This chain uses TRBV4-2 with TRBJ2-3, with D maybe TRBD2 (5 bases). The CDR3 runs 13 residues. The V gene's germline CDR1 is LGHNA and CDR2 YNFKEQ. V dropped 3 bases and J dropped 2 bases, with 6 bases sitting between them. As DNA, the CDR3 is TGTGCCAGCAGCCATAGCGTCACAGATACGCAGTATTTT. It specifies CASSHSVTDTQYF.

The rearrangement uses TRBV7-9 and TRBJ2-3, with no clear D. From germline, CDR1 is SEHNR and CDR2 FQNEAQ (reference sequence). CDR3 length: 15 residues. The ends were cut back, 3 bases at V and 1 base at J, with 11 bases in the middle. Here the CDR3 DNA reads TGTGCCAGCAGCTTCCGACTTTGGGGCACAGATACGCAGTATTTT. Translating it yields CASSFRLWGTDTQYF.

The rearrangement uses TRBV15 and TRBJ2-4, with D tentatively TRBD2 (5 bases). Trimming removed 6 bases from V and 5 bases from J, with 14 bases in between. The V gene's germline CDR1 is LNHNV and CDR2 YYDKDF (reference sequence). The CDR3 is 14 residues long. The CDR3 region is CATRGEGNENIQYF. The CDR3 DNA sequence: TGTGCCACCAGGGGCGAGGGAAACGAAAACATTCAGTACTTC.

The chain has TRBV5-4 and TRBJ2-3; D is unresolved. Between the trimmed V and J ends, which lost 1 base and 4 bases, there was a span of 4 bases. CDR1 and CDR2 from the germline V gene are SGHNT and YYREEE (reference sequence). The CDR3 totals 12 residues. Here the CDR3 reads CASSLRADTQYF. The DNA for the CDR3 is TGTGCCAGCAGCTTGCGGGCAGATACGCAGTATTTT.

V usage is TRBV5-1 and J usage is TRBJ2-7; 7 bases fit TRBD1. Per the germline V gene, CDR1 is SGHRS and CDR2 is YFSETQ. This CDR3 has 14 amino acids. V lost 5 bases to trimming and J lost 3 bases; unmatched junction nucleotides: 8. The CDR3 DNA follows: TGCGCCAGCAGAATACAGGGGTCACACTACGAGCAGTACTTC. Its translation is CASRIQGSHYEQYF.